The clone carrying this T cell receptor beta chain showed up many times. Its antigen remains unknown. This entry is derived from a study of blood T cells in healthy people across ages. Study-wide results and limits: TCR beta diversity, measured per million T cells, fell in a roughly linear way with age. Not knowing donor CMV status may have confounded expanded clonotype changes.

The J segment lost 4 bases and the V segment lost 2 bases, leaving 4 bases of the junction unmatched. The germline V gene has CDR1 DFQATT and CDR2 SNEGSKA (reference sequence). The CDR3 consists of 14 residues. Then a second PCR, running roughly 7 to 12 cycles, was carried out with a sample-barcoded 5' primer and a J-beta primer mix. Every sample gave at least 2.5 million paired-end reads containing CDR3. TCRdb re-called the 5' RACE reads with MiXCR, one entry per CDR3 protein. The sample comprises fewer than 800,000 distinct CDR3 sequences, 32% of which are singletons, and approximately 15% rests with the top ten.

This sequence was found in a woman older than 75 in good health. Material for sequencing was blood. This chain links TRBV20-1 with TRBJ2-3; 9 bases agree with TRBD1. CDR3: CSARRQGVSDTQYF. The CDR3, as DNA: TGCAGTGCTAGAAGACAGGGGGTCTCAGATACGCAGTATTTT.